The 5 T cell receptor beta chains reported below all come from one sample, sequenced in a study of blood T cell repertoires in COVID-19. The table came from immunoSEQ multiplex PCR; TCRdb's copy has only in-frame clones and leaves some out. The table includes under 250,000 clones, roughly 80% detected once. Sequencing was carried out using peripheral blood. The receptors come from a woman between 65 and 79 years old with acute or convalescent COVID-19.

The chain couples TRBV6-5 to TRBJ1-3, with 8 bases that match TRBD1. The CDR3 extends over 15 amino acids. The J segment lost 2 bases and the V segment lost 6 bases, leaving 6 bases of the junction unmatched. CDR1 MNHEY and CDR2 SVGAGI come from the germline V gene. CDR3 amino acids: CASRDRDWAGNTIYF. The CDR3 DNA sequence: TGTGCCAGCAGGGACAGGGATTGGGCTGGAAACACCATATATTTT.

In its sample, this clone was seen once. J is TRBJ2-7 and V is TRBV6-1; perhaps TRBD2 as D (5 bases). The CDR3 has 15 residues. CDR1 and CDR2 (germline): MNHNS, SASEGT. V gave up 2 bases and J gave up 3 bases, with 14 bases separating them. In nucleotides, the CDR3 is TGTGCCAGCAGTGAACGGGGAAATACCCACTACGAGCAGTACTTC. Translated: CASSERGNTHYEQYF.

The chain is built from TRBV5-1 and TRBJ1-2; a weak D match, TRBD1 (6 bases). Germline V gives CDR1 SGHRS, CDR2 YFSETQ. V was clipped by 4 bases and J by 5 bases, with 18 bases between them. The length of the CDR3 is 15 residues. Here the CDR3 reads CASSRLQGEGYGYTF. CDR3 coding DNA: TGCGCCAGCAGCCGACTACAGGGAGAAGGGTATGGCTACACCTTC.

The rearrangement joins TRBV7-9 to TRBJ2-7, with D possibly matching TRBD1 (6 bases). CDR1 and CDR2 (germline): SEHNR, FQNEAQ (reference sequence). V lost 0 bases, J lost 6 bases, and 15 bases lay in between. CDR3 length: 15 amino acids. The CDR3 nucleotides read TGTGCCAGCAGCTTAGCGATACAGGGTAACGGCGAGCAGTACTTC. This gives the protein CASSLAIQGNGEQYF.

V and J are TRBV2 and TRBJ1-6, with 9 bases lining up with TRBD1. From germline, CDR1 is SNHLY and CDR2 FYNNEI. The CDR3 has 13 residues. J was trimmed by 10 bases and V by 11 bases; bases with no gene match: 9. The CDR3 region is CAGRGQGGSPLHF. CDR3 coding DNA: TGTGCCGGGAGGGGACAGGGAGGATCACCCCTCCACTTT.